The 20 T cell receptor beta chains in this list originate from one sample, sequenced in a study of blood T cell repertoires in COVID-19. Repertoires were generated with immunoSEQ multiplex PCR, while TCRdb's copy carries only in-frame clones and drops some. The sample consists of fewer than 450,000 clones, 75% to 90% of them appearing once. The sequenced sample was peripheral blood. The receptors derive from a woman in her fifties or sixties with COVID-19, enrolled during active disease.

This chain uses TRBV9 with TRBJ2-7, with 8 bases identical to TRBD2. Germline-derived CDR1 and CDR2 are SGDLS and YYNGEE. The CDR3 totals 15 residues. J was trimmed by 9 bases and V by 3 bases; bases with no gene match: 14. The CDR3 protein is CASSAGAGAGDAQYF. The CDR3 DNA reads as TGTGCCAGCAGCGCGGGAGCGGGAGCTGGGGACGCGCAGTACTTC.

The genes are TRBV7-8 and TRBJ2-1; a possible D gene is TRBD1 (6 bases). Germline V gene sequence: CDR1 SGHVS, CDR2 FQNEAQ. CDR3 size: 15 residues. V was trimmed by 4 bases and J by 4 bases, leaving 14 bases between them. The CDR3 DNA is TGTGCCAGCAGCTCCAAGGGGGAACGATACAATGAGCAGTTCTTC. It is translated as CASSSKGERYNEQFF.

The chain employs TRBV5-1 and TRBJ1-2; no clear D. The CDR3 loop spans 14 amino acids. The V gene's germline CDR1 is SGHRS and CDR2 YFSETQ. The V end was cut by 3 bases, the J end by 2 bases, with 11 bases between. This chain's CDR3 is CASSSRSGNYGYTF. The CDR3 DNA reads TGCGCCAGCAGCTCTCGATCGGGGAACTATGGCTACACCTTC.

The chain carries TRBV7-2 and TRBJ2-1; a possible D gene is TRBD1 (6 bases). The CDR3 spans 15 residues. CDR1 is SGHTA and CDR2 is FQGNSA in the germline V gene. V lost 3 bases to trimming and J lost 6 bases, with 15 bases between them. The CDR3 here is CASSFPPTGSNEQFF. In DNA, the CDR3 is TGTGCCAGCAGCTTTCCCCCAACAGGGTCCAATGAGCAGTTCTTC.

This clone turned up a few times. The chain links TRBV7-2 to TRBJ2-7; maybe TRBD1 (6 bases). Germline loops: CDR1 SGHTA, CDR2 FQGNSA. The CDR3 is made up of 16 amino acids. Trimming took 1 base from V and 2 from J, leaving 15 bases between them. The DNA of the CDR3 is TGTGCCAGCAGCTTAGAAAATGACAGGATAACCTACGAGCAGTACTTC. It codes for CASSLENDRITYEQYF.

This rearrangement joins TRBV24-1 to TRBJ1-2, with a possible D match to TRBD1 (6 bases). Germline CDR1 and CDR2: KGHDR and SFDVKD. V was trimmed by 4 bases and J by 1 base, leaving 12 bases between them. This CDR3 region has 15 residues. DNA for the CDR3: TGTGCCACCAGTGAAGGGGACATCCTTAACTATGGCTACACCTTC. It yields the protein CATSEGDILNYGYTF.

V gene TRBV21-1 combines with J gene TRBJ2-5; the table's TRBD1 call for D was not verified on the DNA. TRBV21-1 has pseudogene status. The CDR3 contains 14 residues. The CDR3 coding sequence is TGTGCCAGCAGCAAAGGATTAGGGGAAGAGACCCAGTACTTC. Translated: CASSKGLGEETQYF.

The chain has TRBV19 and TRBJ1-1, with D perhaps TRBD1 (5 bases). There are 13 residues in the CDR3. The germline V gene encodes CDR1 LNHDA and CDR2 SQIVND (reference sequence). The V end lost 5 bases, the J end lost 7 bases, and 14 bases lay between the germline ends. The CDR3 nucleotides are TGTGCCAGTAGTCGGCAGGGAGGTTTTGAAGCTTTCTTT. Translating it yields CASSRQGGFEAFF.

V and J are TRBV4-1 and TRBJ2-1; possible D gene TRBD2, 6 bases. Trimming pared 2 bases from V and 1 base from J, leaving 9 bases between. The length of the CDR3 is 15 residues. Germline V gives CDR1 MGHRA, CDR2 YSYEKL. This chain's CDR3 is CASSQIADSYNEQFF. The CDR3, as DNA: TGCGCCAGCAGCCAAATAGCGGATTCCTACAATGAGCAGTTCTTC.

V and J are TRBV5-1 and TRBJ1-2; the D gene is possibly TRBD1 (5 bases). The V gene's germline CDR1 is SGHRS and CDR2 YFSETQ. The CDR3 extends over 13 amino acids. Trimming took off 2 bases at V and 4 bases at J, with 9 bases between the two ends. Written as DNA, the CDR3 is TGCGCCAGCAGCTTTTCAGGGCGCTATGGCTACACCTTC. Translating gives CASSFSGRYGYTF.

The chain is built from TRBV5-1 and TRBJ1-2; no clear D. The CDR3 covers 12 residues. With 0 bases removed from V and 7 bases from J, the gap between germline ends came to 7 bases. CDR1 is SGHRS and CDR2 is YFSETQ in the germline V gene. The CDR3 protein is CASSLEWSGYTF. CDR3 bases: TGCGCCAGCAGCTTGGAGTGGAGTGGCTACACCTTC.

This clone showed up just a few times. The chain carries TRBV6-5 and TRBJ2-7, with TRBD1 as a possible D gene (6 bases). Germline CDR1 MNHEY, CDR2 SVGAGI. V was clipped by 6 bases and J by 4 bases, with 16 bases between them. This CDR3 spans 14 amino acids. The CDR3, as DNA: TGTGCCAGCAGGATACAGGGTGTGGGTTACGAGCAGTACTTC. Protein sequence: CASRIQGVGYEQYF.

On this clone itself: Other nucleotide sequences from this sample produce the same CDR3. This CDR3 is CASSLGQGSEQYF. The CDR3, as DNA: TGCGCCAGCAGCCTCGGACAGGGGAGCGAGCAGTACTTC. The chain joins TRBV5-1 to TRBJ2-7; 9 bases fit TRBD1. This CDR3 has 13 residues. Germline trimming cut 4 bases from V and 6 bases from J; bases unmatched to any gene: 5. CDR1 and CDR2 (germline): SGHRS, YFSETQ.

The chain is built from TRBV7-2 and TRBJ1-1, with TRBD1 matching over 9 bases. The length of the CDR3 is 14 residues. CDR1 is SGHTA and CDR2 is FQGNSA in the germline V gene. J lost 5 bases, V lost 5 bases, and 6 bases had no gene match. Here the CDR3 reads CASSANRGRTEAFF. The CDR3 DNA reads as TGTGCCAGCAGCGCAAACAGGGGGCGGACTGAAGCTTTCTTT.

The chain recombines TRBV29-1 with TRBJ2-7; 8 bases match TRBD1. The trim removed 4 bases at V and 5 bases at J, leaving 7 bases unmatched. CDR3 length equals 13 residues. Looked up from germline, CDR1 is SQVTM and CDR2 is ANQGSEA. The CDR3 nucleotides read TGCAGCGTTGGACAGGGGAATTCCCACGAGCAGTACTTC. The encoded protein is CSVGQGNSHEQYF.

J is TRBJ1-2 and V is TRBV4-1; no firm D call. The germline gives CDR1 MGHRA, CDR2 YSYEKL. The CDR3 is 16 amino acids. V gave up 0 bases and J gave up 8 bases, with 19 bases separating them. CDR3 amino acids: CASSQDLPTVGLGYTF. For the CDR3, the DNA is TGCGCCAGCAGCCAAGATCTCCCCACAGTCGGCTTAGGCTACACCTTC.

The chain carries TRBV18 and TRBJ1-2; D is perhaps TRBD1 (6 bases). Germline CDR1 reads KGHSH; CDR2 reads LQKENI. The CDR3 runs 14 residues. Trimming cost V 3 bases and J 7 bases, with 15 bases left between them. The chain's CDR3 is CASSPGQTTSGYTF. The CDR3 DNA follows: TGTGCCAGCTCACCCGGACAGACAACTTCTGGCTACACCTTC.

This chain connects TRBV6-4 to TRBJ2-7; D may be TRBD1 (6 bases). V lost 6 bases to trimming and J lost 0 bases, with 21 bases between them. The V gene's germline CDR1 is MRHNA and CDR2 SNTAGT. The length of the CDR3 is 17 residues. This CDR3 reads CASRDPSTGERSYEQYF. The CDR3 DNA follows: TGTGCCAGCAGAGACCCTTCGACAGGAGAGCGCTCCTACGAGCAGTACTTC.

The chain recombines TRBV12-3 or TRBV12-4 with TRBJ2-2; D is undetermined. CDR3 length equals 13 residues. V lost 5 bases, J lost 6 bases, and 10 bases lay in between. In nucleotides, the CDR3 is TGTGCCAGCAGTCTTAGAGGTCCCGGGGAGCTGTTTTTT. Translating it yields CASSLRGPGELFF.

J is TRBJ2-3 and V is TRBV29-1; 7 bases align to TRBD2. The germline CDR1 and CDR2 sequences are SQVTM and ANQGSEA. Trimming took 3 bases from V and 1 from J; bases not matched to a gene: 1. This CDR3 contains 13 residues. CDR3 protein: CSVDAGGTDTQYF. The CDR3, as DNA: TGCAGCGTTGATGCGGGAGGCACAGATACGCAGTATTTT.